The rows below give T cell receptor beta chains drawn from one sample of a study of tumor and adjacent non-tumor tissue in lung cancer. TCRdb passed the multiplex PCR reads through MiXCR, listing each CDR3 protein once. The data contain over 100,000 distinct CDR3 sequences, roughly two thirds of them singletons. Material for sequencing was distant non-tumor lung tissue. These receptors were obtained from a man in his 60s with non-small cell lung cancer. Both conserved end residues are part of each CDR3. The D gene is left open where the match is weak. Size values are once, few and many counts, or a class for expanded clones, and some rows have none.

j_gene	abundance	v_gene	d_gene	len	CDR3aa	CDR3nt
TRBJ1-2	medium-sized	TRBV11-3	.	13	CASSLGDNYGYTF	TGTGCCAGCAGCTTAGGAGATAACTATGGCTACACCTTC
TRBJ2-1	.	TRBV6-2/TRBV6-3	TRBD2	14	CASCSISGTNEQFF	TGTGCCAGCTGTTCCATCAGCGGGACCAATGAGCAGTTCTTC
TRBJ1-1	.	TRBV2	.	15	CASSGGGVGDTEAFF	TGTGCCAGCAGTGGTGGAGGGGTGGGGGACACTGAAGCTTTCTTT
TRBJ2-1	.	TRBV6-5	.	15	CASRLTSRSYNEQFF	TGTGCCAGCAGGCTCACTAGCAGGAGTTACAATGAGCAGTTCTTT
TRBJ2-2	.	TRBV5-6	.	14	CASSVQDWRRELFF	TGTGCCAGCAGCGTACAGGATTGGAGACGGGAGCTGTTTTTT
TRBJ2-7	.	TRBV6-6	.	15	CASRSLSRAVGGQYF	TGTGCCAGCCGCAGTTTGAGCAGGGCCGTCGGGGGGCAGTACTTC
TRBJ1-1	.	TRBV4-1	.	16	CASSQVQSPRNTEAFF	TGCGCCAGCAGTCAAGTTCAGAGTCCCCGGAACACTGAAGCTTTCTTT
TRBJ2-6	many	TRBV29-1	.	18	CSAWDGSRGSSGANVLTF	TGCAGCGCCTGGGACGGTTCAAGAGGGTCCTCTGGGGCCAACGTCCTGACTTTC
TRBJ2-3	.	TRBV11-1	TRBD1	15	CASIATGGDTDTQYF	TGTGCCAGCATAGCTACAGGGGGTGACACAGATACGCAGTATTTT
TRBJ2-4	.	TRBV21-1	.	18	CASSKLEERGTEKNIQCF	TGTGCCAGCAGCAAGTTAGAAGAAAGGGGGACAGAAAAAAACATTCAGTGCTTC
TRBJ1-4	.	TRBV10-3	.	14	CAISPQQTNEKLFF	TGTGCCATCAGCCCACAGCAAACTAATGAAAAACTGTTTTTT
TRBJ2-7	.	TRBV29-1	TRBD1	15	CSVLGQGQELHEQYF	TGCAGCGTTCTTGGGCAGGGACAGGAACTCCACGAGCAGTACTTC
TRBJ1-5	.	TRBV6-1	.	12	CASSGGSQPQHF	TGTGCTAGCAGCGGGGGCAGTCAGCCCCAGCATTTT
TRBJ2-1	.	TRBV20-1	TRBD2	15	CSARVFGGSYNEQFF	TGCAGTGCTAGGGTGTTTGGCGGGAGTTACAATGAGCAGTTCTTC
TRBJ2-7	.	TRBV6-2/TRBV6-3	.	14	CASRELGSSYEQYF	TGTGCCAGCAGGGAGTTGGGGAGTTCCTACGAGCAGTACTTC
TRBJ2-3	.	TRBV20-1	TRBD2	13	CNAETSATYTQYF	TGCAATGCAGAGACTAGCGCCACATATACGCAGTATTTT
TRBJ2-3	many	TRBV4-2	.	13	CASSQEELDTQYF	TGTGCCAGCAGCCAAGAAGAATTAGATACGCAGTATTTT
TRBJ2-7	.	TRBV24-1	.	12	CATNRGTGRQYF	TGTGCCACCAACCGCGGGACGGGGAGGCAGTACTTC
TRBJ2-5	many	TRBV5-5	.	16	CASSLRDGAYQETQYF	TGTGCCAGCAGCTTGAGGGACGGGGCGTACCAAGAGACCCAGTACTTC
TRBJ2-1	many	TRBV12-3/TRBV12-4	TRBD2	13	CASSTGLVGEQFF	TGTGCCAGCAGTACGGGACTAGTTGGTGAGCAGTTCTTC
TRBJ1-4	.	TRBV4-3	.	15	CASSQDLTANEKLSF	TGCGCCAGCAGCCAAGATCTCACGGCGAATGAAAAACTGTCTTTT
TRBJ2-5	.	TRBV5-4	.	13	CTSSLRDQETQYF	TGTACCAGCAGCTTGAGGGACCAAGAGACCCAGTACTTC
TRBJ2-3	.	TRBV12-3/TRBV12-4	.	14	CASSLVATADTQYF	TGTGCCAGTAGTTTAGTCGCCACCGCAGATACGCAGTATTTT
TRBJ2-3	once	TRBV5-1	.	13	CSSSSDTTDTHYF	TGCTCCAGCAGCTCGGACACGACCGATACGCACTATTTT
TRBJ2-7	many	TRBV20-1	.	14	CSARDVAGIYEQYF	TGCAGTGCTAGAGATGTGGCAGGCATATACGAGCAGTACTTC
TRBJ1-1	.	TRBV13	.	15	CASSTPETLNTEAFF	TGTGCCAGCAGCACCCCTGAGACGCTGAACACTGAAGCTTTCTTT
TRBJ2-4	.	TRBV5-4	TRBD2	16	CANSQRGRDAKNIQYF	TGTGCCAACAGTCAGCGGGGGCGGGATGCCAAAAACATTCAGTACTTC
TRBJ2-2	.	TRBV6-5	.	14	CASRHGTDTGELFF	TGTGCCAGCAGACATGGGACCGACACCGGGGAGCTGTTTTTT
TRBJ2-7	.	TRBV11-2	.	16	CASSLGDWTEGDDQYF	TGTGCCAGCAGCTTAGGAGATTGGACCGAAGGGGACGACCAGTACTTC
TRBJ2-5	many	TRBV5-1	TRBD2	14	CASSWRGLQETQYF	TGCGCCAGCAGCTGGCGGGGGTTACAAGAGACCCAGTACTTC
TRBJ2-1	many	TRBV11-2	.	14	CASSLERSRNEQFF	TGTGCCAGCAGCTTAGAGAGGAGCAGGAATGAGCAGTTCTTC
TRBJ1-4	.	TRBV6-6	.	13	CARSYQGREKLFF	TGTGCCAGAAGTTATCAGGGGAGGGAAAAACTGTTTTTC
TRBJ1-1	many	TRBV5-5	TRBD1	14	CASSSDRGVTEAFF	TGTGCCAGCAGCTCGGACAGGGGGGTGACGGAAGCTTTCTTT
TRBJ2-6	.	TRBV11-3	.	15	CASSQHGSGAKALTF	TGTGCCAGCAGCCAACATGGTTCTGGGGCCAAAGCCCTGACTTTC
TRBJ2-1	few	TRBV11-2	.	16	CVSSFPQGTRGDEQFF	TGTGTCAGCAGCTTTCCCCAGGGGACGCGGGGCGATGAGCAGTTCTTC
TRBJ2-6	.	TRBV11-3	.	15	CASSQHGSGASVLTF	TGTGCCAGCAGTCAACATGGTTCTGGGGCCAGCGTCCTGACTTTC
TRBJ2-2	.	TRBV4-2	.	16	CASSPRGDRNTGELFF	TGTGCCAGCAGCCCGCGGGGGGACAGGAACACCGGGGAGCTGTTTTTT
TRBJ2-7	.	TRBV29-1	.	13	CNVVDRTSYEQYF	TGCAACGTGGTAGACCGAACCTCCTACGAGCAGTACTTC
TRBJ2-3	.	TRBV11-3	.	14	CATSLVGYTDTQYF	TGCGCCACCAGCTTAGTCGGTTACACAGATACACAGTATTTT
TRBJ1-2	.	TRBV6-5	.	19	CAGRSGVLGEQRQVYGYTF	TGCGCCGGCAGGTCAGGTGTCTTGGGGGAGCAGCGGCAGGTCTATGGCTACACCTTC
TRBJ2-4	.	TRBV4-3	.	13	CASSSNKEGIQYF	TGCGCCAGCAGCTCAAACAAGGAAGGGATTCAGTACTTC
TRBJ2-4	many	TRBV20-1	TRBD2	17	CSAPGLAGGPAKNIQYF	TGCAGTGCTCCGGGACTAGCGGGAGGACCCGCCAAAAACATTCAGTACTTC
TRBJ2-7	.	TRBV29-1	.	11	CSVQLRCEHYF	TGCAGCGTTCAGCTCCGCTGCGAGCACTACTTC
TRBJ2-7	.	TRBV20-1	TRBD2	14	CSAGVAGVAYEQYF	TGCAGTGCTGGAGTAGCGGGAGTGGCCTACGAGCAGTACTTC
TRBJ1-2	few	TRBV6-1	.	18	CASRGADRTFVRGYGYTF	TGTGCCAGCAGGGGGGCCGACAGGACATTCGTTAGGGGCTATGGCTACACCTTC
TRBJ1-3	many	TRBV12-3/TRBV12-4	TRBD1	15	CASSLTGDPGNTIYF	TGTGCCAGCAGTCTCACAGGGGATCCTGGAAACACCATATATTTT
TRBJ1-1	.	TRBV29-1	.	10	CSVLPWVAFF	TGCAGCGTACTACCGTGGGTGGCTTTCTTT
TRBJ2-2	many	TRBV5-1	.	17	CASSLPGLAANTGELFF	TGCGCCAGCAGCTTGCCGGGGTTGGCGGCGAACACCGGGGAGCTGTTTTTT
TRBJ2-1	.	TRBV7-3	.	14	CASSFGQGNNEQFF	TGTGCCAGCAGCTTTGGCCAGGGGAACAATGAGCAGTTCTTC
TRBJ1-6	.	TRBV6-5	.	14	CTSSYGVGVSPLHF	TGTACCAGCAGTTACGGCGTAGGGGTTTCACCCCTCCACTTT
TRBJ1-1	.	TRBV14	TRBD1	14	CTSSQRTGSGEAFF	TGTACCAGCAGCCAAAGGACAGGATCCGGTGAAGCTTTCTTT
TRBJ2-7	.	TRBV11-1	.	15	CSSSTAGHGRYERYF	TGTTCCAGCAGCACTGCGGGACATGGGCGTTACGAGCGGTACTTC
TRBJ2-5	once	TRBV11-3	.	15	CAGNLQVTTGKTQYF	TGCGCCGGCAACTTACAGGTGACCACCGGAAAGACCCAGTACTTC
TRBJ2-7	.	TRBV4-2	TRBD2	14	CASSLDTQGRDRNF	TGTGCCAGCAGCCTAGATACCCAAGGGAGGGATCGTAACTTC
TRBJ2-7	.	TRBV12-3/TRBV12-4	TRBD1	14	CASREGQVTYEQYF	TGTGCCAGCAGGGAGGGACAGGTCACCTATGAGCAGTACTTC
TRBJ2-2	.	TRBV6-5	TRBD2	16	CASRTGTNVNTGKLFF	TGTGCCAGCAGGACTGGGACTAACGTGAACACCGGGAAGCTGTTTTTT
TRBJ2-1	many	TRBV20-1	.	14	CSVQTGSSYNEQFF	TGCAGTGTCCAGACGGGGAGCTCCTACAATGAGCAGTTCTTC
TRBJ2-1	.	TRBV11-2	TRBD2	16	CVRSFSTGGTYNEQFF	TGTGTCAGAAGTTTTTCGACGGGGGGGACCTACAATGAACAGTTCTTC
TRBJ2-1	.	TRBV28	.	15	CASSFQWEAYNEQFF	TGTGCCAGCAGTTTCCAGTGGGAAGCTTACAATGAGCAGTTCTTC